Following are 9 T cell receptor beta chains from one sample sequenced in a study of T cell responses to AZD1222 COVID-19 vaccine (dated by TCRdb to about 2021). Preparation of the library involved the immunoSEQ multiplex PCR assay. TCRdb stores this immuneACCESS table with in-frame sequences only. Part of the clones is absent; in the studies checked, under half of the shortfall reflects unresolved V genes, and no reason is known for the rest. This sample holds over 85,000 clones; roughly 89% were observed only once. Around 8% of the sample goes to the ten largest clones. According to the study, the label for this sample's time point signals: baseline before first vaccination. The source was peripheral blood, collected on day 0 of AZD1222 vaccination. The receptors were gathered from an adult in good health.

This clone was found a few times. This chain uses TRBV7-4 with TRBJ2-3, with D maybe TRBD1 (6 bases). The CDR3 totals 15 residues. The germline V gene encodes CDR1 SGHVT and CDR2 SQSDAQ. V was trimmed by 5 bases and J by 3 bases, leaving 15 bases between them. As DNA, the CDR3 is TGTGCCAGCAGCCGGACAGTACTTTGTACAGATACGCAGTATTTT. This gives the protein CASSRTVLCTDTQYF.

This clone was recorded a few times. This chain links TRBV4-1 with TRBJ2-7; D may be TRBD1 (6 bases). The CDR3 has 13 residues. Looked up from germline, CDR1 is MGHRA and CDR2 is YSYEKL. Trimming stripped 4 bases from V and 2 bases from J, with 9 bases between. The CDR3 sequence: CASSLDRPYEQYF. As DNA, the CDR3 is TGCGCCAGCAGCCTAGACAGGCCCTACGAGCAGTACTTC.

The rearrangement joins TRBV18 to TRBJ2-5; the D is unclear. Germline-derived CDR1 and CDR2 are KGHSH and LQKENI. This CDR3 is built from 13 residues. V was pared by 8 bases and J by 3 bases, with 13 bases between. The CDR3 loop reads CASRWYTEETQYF. The CDR3 DNA follows: TGTGCCAGCCGCTGGTACACCGAAGAGACCCAGTACTTC.

V usage is TRBV9 and J usage is TRBJ2-5; TRBD1 matches at 8 bases. Trimming removed 3 bases from V and 5 bases from J; junction bases left unmatched: 9. CDR3 length equals 15 residues. Germline CDR1 SGDLS, CDR2 YYNGEE. The CDR3 reads CASSATTGEVETQYF. DNA for the CDR3: TGTGCCAGCAGCGCCACGACAGGGGAGGTGGAGACCCAGTACTTC.

The V gene is TRBV5-1, the J gene TRBJ2-3, with a weak D call TRBD2 (5 bases). The germline V gene encodes CDR1 SGHRS and CDR2 YFSETQ. With 4 bases removed from V and 3 bases from J, the gap between germline ends came to 15 bases. The CDR3 covers 15 residues. CDR3 region: CASSPGFGGTDTQYF. The CDR3 DNA is TGCGCCAGCAGCCCGGGCTTTGGCGGGACAGATACGCAGTATTTT.

The genes are TRBV7-2 and TRBJ1-6; D perhaps matches TRBD1 (6 bases). The CDR3 contains 15 residues. Germline-derived CDR1 and CDR2 are SGHTA and FQGNSA. Trimming left V 4 bases short and J 5 bases short, with 12 bases between. This CDR3 is CASSSGQLDNSPLHF. CDR3 nucleotides: TGTGCCAGCAGCTCAGGACAGTTAGATAATTCACCCCTCCACTTT.

V gene TRBV5-1 combines with J gene TRBJ2-3; 7 bases agree with TRBD1. V shed 4 bases, J shed 4 bases, and the junction held 9 bases outside the gene matches. The CDR3 spans 15 residues. Germline assignment: CDR1 SGHRS and CDR2 YFSETQ. CDR3 sequence reads: CASSMGQSLSDTQYF. CDR3 sequence (DNA): TGCGCCAGCAGCATGGGACAGTCGCTGTCAGATACGCAGTATTTT.

The J gene is TRBJ1-3, the V gene TRBV9; perhaps TRBD1 as D (5 bases). V shed 4 bases and J shed 0 bases, with 17 bases lying between them. The CDR3 length is 17 residues. The germline gives CDR1 SGDLS, CDR2 YYNGEE. CDR3 residues: CASSPGEGRASGNTIYF. DNA of the CDR3: TGTGCCAGCAGCCCGGGGGAGGGTCGGGCCTCTGGAAACACCATATATTTT.

The chain couples TRBV7-6 to TRBJ1-5, with TRBD1 matching 10 bases. V shed 5 bases, J shed 6 bases, and the junction held 7 bases outside the gene matches. The CDR3 extends over 15 amino acids. CDR1 and CDR2 (germline): SGHVS, FNYEAQ. CDR3 protein: CASSRDRGVSQPQHF. For the CDR3, the DNA is TGTGCCAGCAGCCGGGACAGGGGCGTTAGTCAGCCCCAGCATTTT.